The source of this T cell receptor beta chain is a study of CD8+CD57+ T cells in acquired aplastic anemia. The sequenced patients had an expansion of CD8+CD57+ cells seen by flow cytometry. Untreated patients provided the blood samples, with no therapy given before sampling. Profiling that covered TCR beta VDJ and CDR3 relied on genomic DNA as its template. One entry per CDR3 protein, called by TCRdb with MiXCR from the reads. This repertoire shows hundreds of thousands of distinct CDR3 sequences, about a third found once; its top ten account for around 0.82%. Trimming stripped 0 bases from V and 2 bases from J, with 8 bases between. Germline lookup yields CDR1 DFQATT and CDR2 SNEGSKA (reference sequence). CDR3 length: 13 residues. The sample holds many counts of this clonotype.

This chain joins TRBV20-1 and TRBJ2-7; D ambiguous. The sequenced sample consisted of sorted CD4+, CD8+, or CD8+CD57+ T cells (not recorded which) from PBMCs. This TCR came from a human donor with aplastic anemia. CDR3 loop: CSARDRSTYEQYF. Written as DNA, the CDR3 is TGCAGTGCTAGAGACAGGTCGACCTACGAGCAGTACTTC.